Described below is a single T cell receptor (beta chain) sequence and its context. These data are taken from a study of blood T cell repertoires in COVID-19. Looking at the study overall: Specimens from acute and convalescent COVID-19 originated in the United States, Italy and Spain.

Clinical history as reported by participants underpinned cohort assignment. Trimming took 4 bases from V and 3 from J; bases not matched to a gene: 3. The CDR3 has 14 residues. The germline V gene has CDR1 SQVTM and CDR2 ANQGSEA. Per the authors' pipeline: Nucleated cell counts were estimated from reference gene primer amplification. Using immunoSEQ multiplex PCR, the repertoire was profiled, and TCRdb retains in-frame clones only, with some absent. Clone size and V and J calls were adopted from that table, with D and trimming inferred from the DNA. The sample lists 130,000 to 150,000 clones, about 80% seen once, with more than 8.5% in the top ten.

J is TRBJ1-2 and V is TRBV29-1; 12 bases are shared with TRBD1. This TCR derives from a man between 45 and 60 years old who had recovered from COVID-19. Sequencing was carried out using PBMCs or T cells enriched from blood (not recorded which). In DNA, the CDR3 is TGCAGCGTTGTGGGACAGGGGGCCGACTATGGCTACACCTTC. This encodes CSVVGQGADYGYTF.